The source of this T cell receptor (beta chain) is a study of blood T cell repertoires in COVID-19. Trimming removed 2 bases at V and 6 bases at J, with 11 bases between. The CDR3 sequence is 13 residues long. Per germline, CDR1 LNHNV and CDR2 YYDKDF (reference sequence). TCRdb's copy holds only in-frame clones and misses some; the assay was immunoSEQ multiplex PCR. The sample lists some 200,000 clones, approximately 84% occurring once. This receptor was taken from a human donor with acute or convalescent COVID-19. The donor label of this sample is uncertain. This sequence joins TRBV15 and TRBJ2-7, with D perhaps matching TRBD1 (6 bases). The specimen sequenced was peripheral blood. The CDR3 loop reads CATSRQGSAEQYF. The CDR3 DNA reads TGTGCCACCAGCAGACAGGGGAGCGCCGAGCAGTACTTC.